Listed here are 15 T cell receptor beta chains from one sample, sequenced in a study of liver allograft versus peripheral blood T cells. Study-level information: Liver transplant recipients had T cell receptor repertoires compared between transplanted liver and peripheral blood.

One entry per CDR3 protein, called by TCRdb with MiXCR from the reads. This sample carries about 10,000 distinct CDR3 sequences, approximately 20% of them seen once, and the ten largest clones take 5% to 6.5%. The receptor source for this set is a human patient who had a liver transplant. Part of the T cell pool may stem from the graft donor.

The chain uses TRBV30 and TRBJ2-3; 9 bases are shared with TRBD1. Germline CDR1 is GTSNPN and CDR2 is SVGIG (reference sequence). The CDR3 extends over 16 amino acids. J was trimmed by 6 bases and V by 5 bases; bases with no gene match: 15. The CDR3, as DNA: TGTGCCTGGGAGAGACCGGGACAGGGACTTTCGGATACGCAGTATTTT. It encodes CAWERPGQGLSDTQYF.

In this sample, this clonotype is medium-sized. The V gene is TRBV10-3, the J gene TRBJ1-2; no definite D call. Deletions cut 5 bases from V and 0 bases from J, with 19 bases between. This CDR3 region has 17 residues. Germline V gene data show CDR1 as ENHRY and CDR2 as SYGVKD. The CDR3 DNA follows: TGTGCCATCAGTCCCGGTTATGGGGAGATGACTAACTATGGCTACACCTTC. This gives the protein CAISPGYGEMTNYGYTF.

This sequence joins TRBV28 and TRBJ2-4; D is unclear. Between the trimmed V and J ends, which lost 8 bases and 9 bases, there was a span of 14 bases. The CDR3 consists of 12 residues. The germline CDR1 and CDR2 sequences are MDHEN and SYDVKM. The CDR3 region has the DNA TGTGCCAGCCTCGCTCCAGTGGGCATTCAGTACTTC. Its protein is CASLAPVGIQYF.

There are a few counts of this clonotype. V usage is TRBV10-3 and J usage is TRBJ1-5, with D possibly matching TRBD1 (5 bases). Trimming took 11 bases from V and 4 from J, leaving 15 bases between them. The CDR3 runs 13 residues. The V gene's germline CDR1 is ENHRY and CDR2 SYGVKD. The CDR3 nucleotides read TGTGCCTCGACCGGGGGGGGAAATCAGCCCCAGCATTTT. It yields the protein CASTGGGNQPQHF.

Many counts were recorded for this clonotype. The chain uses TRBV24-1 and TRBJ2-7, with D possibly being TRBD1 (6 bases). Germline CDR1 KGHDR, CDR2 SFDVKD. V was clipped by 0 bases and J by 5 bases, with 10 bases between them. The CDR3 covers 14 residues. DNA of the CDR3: TGTGCCACCAGTGATTTGACCAGGGGAGACGAGCAGTACTTC. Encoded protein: CATSDLTRGDEQYF.

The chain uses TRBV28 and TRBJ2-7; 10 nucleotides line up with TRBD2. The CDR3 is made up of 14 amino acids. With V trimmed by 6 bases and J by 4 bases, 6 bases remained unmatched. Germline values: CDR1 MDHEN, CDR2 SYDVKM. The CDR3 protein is CASRASGSSYEQYF. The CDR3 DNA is TGTGCCAGCAGAGCTAGCGGGAGTTCGTACGAGCAGTACTTC.

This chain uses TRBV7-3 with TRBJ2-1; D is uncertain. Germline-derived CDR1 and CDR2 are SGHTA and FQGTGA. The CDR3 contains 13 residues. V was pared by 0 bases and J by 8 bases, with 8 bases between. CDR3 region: CASSLTTDDEQFF. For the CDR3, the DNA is TGTGCCAGCAGCTTAACGACCGACGATGAGCAGTTCTTC. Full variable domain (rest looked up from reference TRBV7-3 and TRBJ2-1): GAGVSQTPSNKVTEKGKYVELRCDPISGHTALYWYRQSLGQGPEFLIYFQGTGAADDSGLPNDRFFAVRPEGSVSTLKIQRTERGDSAVYLCASSLTTDDEQFFGPGTRLTVL.

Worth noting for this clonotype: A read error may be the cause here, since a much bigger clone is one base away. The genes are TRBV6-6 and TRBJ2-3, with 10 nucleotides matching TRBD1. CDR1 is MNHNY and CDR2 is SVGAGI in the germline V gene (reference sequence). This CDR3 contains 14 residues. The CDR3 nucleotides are TGTGCCAGCAGGGGGGGACAGGGGACAGATATGCAGTATTTT. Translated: CASRGGQGTDMQYF.

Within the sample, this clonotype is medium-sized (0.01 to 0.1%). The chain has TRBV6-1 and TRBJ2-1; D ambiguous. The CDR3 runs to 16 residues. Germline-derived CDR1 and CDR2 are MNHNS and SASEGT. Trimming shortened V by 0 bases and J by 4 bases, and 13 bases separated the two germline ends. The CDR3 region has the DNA TGTGCCAGCAGTGAAGCGTCTCGGACCGTATACAATGAGCAGTTCTTC. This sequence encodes CASSEASRTVYNEQFF.

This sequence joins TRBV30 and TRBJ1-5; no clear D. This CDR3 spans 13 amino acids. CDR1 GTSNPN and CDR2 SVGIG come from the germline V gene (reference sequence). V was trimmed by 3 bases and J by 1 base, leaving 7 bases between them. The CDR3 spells CAWRAGSNQPQHF. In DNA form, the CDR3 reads TGTGCCTGGAGGGCGGGCAGCAATCAGCCCCAGCATTTT.

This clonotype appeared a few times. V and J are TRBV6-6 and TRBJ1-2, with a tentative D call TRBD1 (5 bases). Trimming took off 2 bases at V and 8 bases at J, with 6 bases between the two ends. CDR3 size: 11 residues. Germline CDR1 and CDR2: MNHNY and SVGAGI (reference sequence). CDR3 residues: CASSYRGGYTF. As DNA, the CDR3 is TGTGCCAGCAGTTACAGGGGCGGCTACACCTTC.

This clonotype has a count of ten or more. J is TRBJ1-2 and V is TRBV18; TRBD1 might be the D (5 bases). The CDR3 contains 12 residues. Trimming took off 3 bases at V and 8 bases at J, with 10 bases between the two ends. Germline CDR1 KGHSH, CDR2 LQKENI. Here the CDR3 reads CASSPIREGYTF. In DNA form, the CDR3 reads TGTGCCAGCTCACCGATCAGGGAAGGCTACACCTTC. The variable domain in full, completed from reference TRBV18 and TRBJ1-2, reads NAGVMQNPRHLVRRRGQEARLRCSPMKGHSHVYWYRQLPEEGLKFMVYLQKENIIDESGMPKERFSAEFPKEGPSILRIQQVVRGDSAAYFCASSPIREGYTFGSGTRLTVV.

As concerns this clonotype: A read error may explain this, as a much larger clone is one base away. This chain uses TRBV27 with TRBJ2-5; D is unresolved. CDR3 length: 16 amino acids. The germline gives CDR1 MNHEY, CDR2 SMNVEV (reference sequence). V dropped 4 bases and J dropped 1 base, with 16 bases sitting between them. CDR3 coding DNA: TGTGCCAGCAGTTCATATCGAGCACGGACCCAAGAGACCCAGTACTTC. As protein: CASSSYRARTQETQYF.

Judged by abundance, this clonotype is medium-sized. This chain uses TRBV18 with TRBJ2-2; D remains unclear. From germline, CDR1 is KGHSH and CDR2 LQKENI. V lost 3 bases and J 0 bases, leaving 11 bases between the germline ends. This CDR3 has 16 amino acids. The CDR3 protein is CASSPARSANTGELFF. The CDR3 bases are TGTGCCAGCTCACCGGCGCGGAGCGCGAACACCGGGGAGCTGTTTTTT.

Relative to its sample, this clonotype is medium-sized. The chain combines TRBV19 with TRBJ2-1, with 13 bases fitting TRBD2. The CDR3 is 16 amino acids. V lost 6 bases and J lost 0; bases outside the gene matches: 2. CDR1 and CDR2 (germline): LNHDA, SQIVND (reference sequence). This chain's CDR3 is CASRTSGGNSYNEQFF. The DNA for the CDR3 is TGTGCCAGTAGGACTAGCGGGGGGAACTCCTACAATGAGCAGTTCTTC.